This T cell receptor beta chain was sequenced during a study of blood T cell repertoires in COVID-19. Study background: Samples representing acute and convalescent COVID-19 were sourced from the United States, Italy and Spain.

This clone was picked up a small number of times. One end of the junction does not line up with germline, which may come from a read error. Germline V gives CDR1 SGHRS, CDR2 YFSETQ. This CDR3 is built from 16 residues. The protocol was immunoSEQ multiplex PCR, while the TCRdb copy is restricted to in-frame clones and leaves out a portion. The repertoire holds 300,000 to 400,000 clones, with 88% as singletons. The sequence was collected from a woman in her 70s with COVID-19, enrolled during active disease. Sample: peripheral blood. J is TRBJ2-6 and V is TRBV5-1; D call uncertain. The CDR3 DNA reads TGCGCCAGCAGCTTGGTGGAGCTCTCTGGGTCCAACGTCCTGACTTTC. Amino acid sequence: CASSLVELSGSNVLTF.